Described below is a single T cell receptor beta chain sequence and its context. The data derive from a study of blood T cell repertoires in COVID-19. Study at large: Material from acute and convalescent COVID-19 was sourced from the United States, Italy and Spain. The analysed material was cDNA or gDNA that came from T cells, B-cell-depleted T cells, or PBMCs.

Per the study methods: Reference gene primers were amplified, and this amplification served to estimate nucleated cell counts. The data were produced by immunoSEQ multiplex PCR, yet TCRdb's version contains in-frame clones alone and is incomplete. That table gives V, J and clone size, and the DNA gave D and trimming. The sample holds about 90,000 clones, roughly 71% seen once. V shed 5 bases and J 7 bases; nucleotides not matched to a gene: 8. The CDR3 extends over 14 amino acids. CDR1 is SGHAT, CDR2 FQNNGV, per germline. The material sequenced was peripheral blood. This chain uses TRBV11-2 with TRBJ2-7; 10 bases map to TRBD2. This sequence originates from an elderly woman with acute or convalescent COVID-19. The CDR3 DNA reads as TGTGCCAGCAGCATTAGCGGGGGGCCCCTGGAGCAGTACTTC. Translating gives CASSISGGPLEQYF.